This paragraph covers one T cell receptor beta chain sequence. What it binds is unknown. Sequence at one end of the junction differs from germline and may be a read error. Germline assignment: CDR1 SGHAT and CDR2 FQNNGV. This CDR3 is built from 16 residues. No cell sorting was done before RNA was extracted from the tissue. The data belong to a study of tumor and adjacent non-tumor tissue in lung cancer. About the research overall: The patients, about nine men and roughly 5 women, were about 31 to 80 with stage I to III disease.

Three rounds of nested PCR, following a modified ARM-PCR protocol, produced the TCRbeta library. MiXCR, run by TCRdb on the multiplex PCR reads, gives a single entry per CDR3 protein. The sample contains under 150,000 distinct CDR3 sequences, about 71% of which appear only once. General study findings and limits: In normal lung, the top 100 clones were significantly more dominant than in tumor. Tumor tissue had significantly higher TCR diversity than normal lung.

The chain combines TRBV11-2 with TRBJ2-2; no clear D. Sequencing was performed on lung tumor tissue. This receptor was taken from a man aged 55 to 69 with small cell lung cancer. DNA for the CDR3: TGTGCTAGCAGCCCAGTACTCACCTGGAACACCGGGGAGCTGTTTTTT. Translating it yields CASSPVLTWNTGELFF.